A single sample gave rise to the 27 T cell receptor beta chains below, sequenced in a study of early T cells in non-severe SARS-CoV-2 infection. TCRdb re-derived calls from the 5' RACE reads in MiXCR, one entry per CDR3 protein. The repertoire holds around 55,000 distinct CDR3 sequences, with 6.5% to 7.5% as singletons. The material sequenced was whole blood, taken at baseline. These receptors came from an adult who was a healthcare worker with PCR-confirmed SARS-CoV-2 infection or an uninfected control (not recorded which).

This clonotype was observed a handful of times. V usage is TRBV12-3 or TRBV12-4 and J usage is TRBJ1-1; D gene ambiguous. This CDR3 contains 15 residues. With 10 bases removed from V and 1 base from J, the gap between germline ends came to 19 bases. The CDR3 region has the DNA TGTGCCACCACCCTATTAGCGACGGGGAACACTGAAGCTTTCTTT. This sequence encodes CATTLLATGNTEAFF.

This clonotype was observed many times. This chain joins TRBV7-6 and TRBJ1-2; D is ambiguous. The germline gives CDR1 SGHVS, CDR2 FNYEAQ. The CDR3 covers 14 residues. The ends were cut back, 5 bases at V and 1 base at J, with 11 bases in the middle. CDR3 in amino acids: CASSAIDNNYGYTF. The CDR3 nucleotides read TGTGCCAGCAGCGCTATTGACAATAACTATGGCTACACCTTC.

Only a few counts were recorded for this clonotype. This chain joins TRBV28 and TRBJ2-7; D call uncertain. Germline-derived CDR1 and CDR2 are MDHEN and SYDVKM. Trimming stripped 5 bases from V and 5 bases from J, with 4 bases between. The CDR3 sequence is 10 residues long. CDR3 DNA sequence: TGTGCCAGCAGTCGAAACGAGCAGTACTTC. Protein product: CASSRNEQYF.

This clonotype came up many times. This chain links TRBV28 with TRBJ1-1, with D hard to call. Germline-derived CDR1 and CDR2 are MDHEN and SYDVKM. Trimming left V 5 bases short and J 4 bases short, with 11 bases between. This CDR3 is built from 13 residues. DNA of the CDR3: TGTGCCAGCAGTAGGAGGAGGCCCACTGAAGCTTTCTTT. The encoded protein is CASSRRRPTEAFF.

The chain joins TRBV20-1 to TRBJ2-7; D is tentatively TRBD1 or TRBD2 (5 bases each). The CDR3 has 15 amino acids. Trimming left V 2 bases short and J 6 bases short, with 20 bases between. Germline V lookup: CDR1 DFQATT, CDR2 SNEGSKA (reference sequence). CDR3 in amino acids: CSARQGVSTMFEQYF. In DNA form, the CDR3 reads TGCAGTGCTAGACAGGGAGTTTCGACTATGTTCGAGCAGTACTTC.

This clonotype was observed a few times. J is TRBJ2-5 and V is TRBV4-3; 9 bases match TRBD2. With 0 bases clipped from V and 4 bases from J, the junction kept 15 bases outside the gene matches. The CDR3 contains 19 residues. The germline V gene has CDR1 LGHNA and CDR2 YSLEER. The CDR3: CASSQDLPEVAGEGETQYF. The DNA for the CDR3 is TGCGCCAGCAGCCAAGATCTCCCGGAGGTAGCGGGGGAAGGAGAGACCCAGTACTTC.

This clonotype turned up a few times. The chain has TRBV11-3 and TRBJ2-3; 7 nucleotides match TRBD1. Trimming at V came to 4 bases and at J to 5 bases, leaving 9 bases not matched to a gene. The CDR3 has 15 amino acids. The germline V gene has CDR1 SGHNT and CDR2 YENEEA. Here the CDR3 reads CASSSRQGGQDTQYF. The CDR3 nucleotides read TGTGCCAGCAGCTCGAGACAGGGTGGACAAGATACGCAGTATTTT.

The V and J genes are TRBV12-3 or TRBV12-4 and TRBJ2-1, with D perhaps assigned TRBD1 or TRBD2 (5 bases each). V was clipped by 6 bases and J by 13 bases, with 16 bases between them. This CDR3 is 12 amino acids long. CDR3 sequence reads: CASSPGPRVQFF. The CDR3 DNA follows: TGTGCCAGCAGCCCAGGGCCGAGGGTACAGTTCTTC.

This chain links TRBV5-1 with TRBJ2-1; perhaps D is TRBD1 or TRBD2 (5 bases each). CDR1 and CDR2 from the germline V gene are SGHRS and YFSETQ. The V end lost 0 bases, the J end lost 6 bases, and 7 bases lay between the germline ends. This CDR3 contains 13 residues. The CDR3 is CASSLGGVNEQFF. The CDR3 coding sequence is TGCGCCAGCAGCTTGGGAGGGGTCAATGAGCAGTTCTTC.

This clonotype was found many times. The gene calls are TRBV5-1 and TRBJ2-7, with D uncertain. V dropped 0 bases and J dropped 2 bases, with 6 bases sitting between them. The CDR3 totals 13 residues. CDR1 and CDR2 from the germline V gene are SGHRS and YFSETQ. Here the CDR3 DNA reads TGCGCCAGCAGCTTGGCTGTTACCTACGAGCAGTACTTC. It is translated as CASSLAVTYEQYF.

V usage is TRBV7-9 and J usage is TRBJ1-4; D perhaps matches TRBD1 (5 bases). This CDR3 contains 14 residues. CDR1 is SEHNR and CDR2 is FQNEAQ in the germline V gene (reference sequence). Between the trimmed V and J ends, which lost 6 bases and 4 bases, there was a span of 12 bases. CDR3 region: CASSILTDNEKLFF. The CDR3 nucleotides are TGTGCCAGCAGTATACTGACAGATAATGAAAAACTGTTTTTT.

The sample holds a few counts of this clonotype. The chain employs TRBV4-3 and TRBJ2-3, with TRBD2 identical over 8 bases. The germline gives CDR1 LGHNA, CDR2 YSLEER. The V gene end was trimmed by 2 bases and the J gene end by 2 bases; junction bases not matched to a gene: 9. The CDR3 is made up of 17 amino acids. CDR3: CASSQWWERGNTDTQYF. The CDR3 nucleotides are TGCGCCAGCAGCCAATGGTGGGAGCGGGGGAACACAGATACGCAGTATTTT.

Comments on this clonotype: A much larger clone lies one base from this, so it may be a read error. CDR3 in amino acids: CASSQVWNTEAFF. In DNA, the CDR3 is TGCGCCAGCAGCCAAGTTTGGAACACTGAAGCTTTCTTT. The chain is built from TRBV4-3 and TRBJ1-1, with D unclear. The CDR3 is 13 amino acids. Trimming cost V 1 base and J 1 base, with 4 bases left between them. Germline assignment: CDR1 LGHNA and CDR2 YSLEER.

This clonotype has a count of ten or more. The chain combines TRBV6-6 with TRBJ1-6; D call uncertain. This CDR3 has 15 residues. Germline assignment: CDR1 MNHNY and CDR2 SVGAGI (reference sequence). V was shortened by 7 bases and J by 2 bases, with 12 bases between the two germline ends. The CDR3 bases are TGTGCCAGCATCCTACAGAGGGCCTATAATTCACCCCTCCACTTT. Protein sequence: CASILQRAYNSPLHF.

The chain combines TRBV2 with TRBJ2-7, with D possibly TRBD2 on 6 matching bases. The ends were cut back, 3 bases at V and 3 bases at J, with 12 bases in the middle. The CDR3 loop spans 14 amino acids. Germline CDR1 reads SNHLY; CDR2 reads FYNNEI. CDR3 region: CASSDQMGGYEQYF. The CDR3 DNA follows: TGTGCCAGCAGTGACCAGATGGGGGGCTACGAGCAGTACTTC.

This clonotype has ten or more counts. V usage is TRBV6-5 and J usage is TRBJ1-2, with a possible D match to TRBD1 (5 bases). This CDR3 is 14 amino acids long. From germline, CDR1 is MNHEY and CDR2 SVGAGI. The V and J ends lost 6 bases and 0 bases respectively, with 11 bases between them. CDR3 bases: TGTGCCAGCAGGGAGACAGTTTCTAACTATGGCTACACCTTC. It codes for CASRETVSNYGYTF.

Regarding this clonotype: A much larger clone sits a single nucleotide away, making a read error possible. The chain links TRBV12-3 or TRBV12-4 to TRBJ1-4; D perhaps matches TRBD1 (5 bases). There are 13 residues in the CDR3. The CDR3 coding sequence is TGTGCCAGCAGCCCGGGGCTTCCTGAAAAACCGTTTTTT. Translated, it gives CASSPGLPEKPFF.

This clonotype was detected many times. CDR3 DNA: TGTGCCAGCAGCAAAGGGGCCGCGACAGGGCTGACCTACACTGAAGCTTTCTTT. This encodes CASSKGAATGLTYTEAFF. The chain combines TRBV21-1 with TRBJ1-1; the table names TRBD1, a call not compared with the DNA. TRBV21-1 is shown as a pseudogene. The CDR3 sequence is 18 residues long.

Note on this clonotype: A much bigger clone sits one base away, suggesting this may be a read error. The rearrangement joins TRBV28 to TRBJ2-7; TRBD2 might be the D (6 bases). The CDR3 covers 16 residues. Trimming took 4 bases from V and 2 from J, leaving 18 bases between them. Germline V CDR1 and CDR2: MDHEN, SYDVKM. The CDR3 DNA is TGTGCCAGCAGTTCCCCTTGGGGGGAGTTACCCTACGAGCAGTACTTC. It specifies CASSSPWGELPYEQYF.

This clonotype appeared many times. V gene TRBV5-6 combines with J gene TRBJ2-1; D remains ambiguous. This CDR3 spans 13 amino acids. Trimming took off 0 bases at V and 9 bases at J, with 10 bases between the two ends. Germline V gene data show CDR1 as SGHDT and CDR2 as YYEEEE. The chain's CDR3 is CASSLASPGEQFF. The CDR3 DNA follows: TGTGCCAGCAGCTTGGCCTCCCCCGGTGAGCAGTTCTTC. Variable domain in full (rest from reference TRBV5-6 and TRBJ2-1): DAGVTQSPTHLIKTRGQQVTLRCSPKSGHDTVSWYQQALGQGPQFIFQYYEEEERQRGNFPDRFSGHQFPNYSSELNVNALLLGDSALYLCASSLASPGEQFFGPGTRLTVL.

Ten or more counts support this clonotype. CDR3 residues: CASSGQSNQPQHF. DNA of the CDR3: TGTGCCAGCAGCGGACAGAGCAATCAGCCCCAGCATTTT. The V and J genes are TRBV28 and TRBJ1-5; D is perhaps TRBD1 (6 bases). The CDR3 consists of 13 residues. V shed 6 bases and J shed 1 base, with 7 bases lying between them. Per germline, CDR1 MDHEN and CDR2 SYDVKM.

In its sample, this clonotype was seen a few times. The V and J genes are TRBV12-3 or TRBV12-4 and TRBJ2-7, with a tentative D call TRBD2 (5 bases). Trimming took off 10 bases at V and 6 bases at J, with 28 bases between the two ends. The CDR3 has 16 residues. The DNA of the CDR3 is TGTGCCACCCAAGAGGGCAGCCCGTTGGCCCGGGCCGAGCAGTACTTC. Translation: CATQEGSPLARAEQYF.

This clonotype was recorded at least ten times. CDR3 amino acids: CATSLGGSTYEQYF. CDR3 DNA: TGTGCCACCAGTCTCGGAGGATCGACCTACGAGCAGTACTTC. This rearrangement joins TRBV24-1 to TRBJ2-7; a weak D match, TRBD2 (5 bases). This CDR3 comprises 14 residues. Deletions cut 6 bases from V and 2 bases from J, with 13 bases between. The germline CDR1 and CDR2 sequences are KGHDR and SFDVKD.

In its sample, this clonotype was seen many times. The CDR3 sequence: CASRQGLTRNTIYF. The CDR3 coding sequence is TGTGCCAGCAGACAAGGACTTACCCGAAACACCATATATTTT. This chain links TRBV7-2 with TRBJ1-3; D gene ambiguous. From germline, CDR1 is SGHTA and CDR2 FQGNSA. CDR3 length equals 14 residues. V dropped 6 bases and J dropped 5 bases, with 14 bases sitting between them.

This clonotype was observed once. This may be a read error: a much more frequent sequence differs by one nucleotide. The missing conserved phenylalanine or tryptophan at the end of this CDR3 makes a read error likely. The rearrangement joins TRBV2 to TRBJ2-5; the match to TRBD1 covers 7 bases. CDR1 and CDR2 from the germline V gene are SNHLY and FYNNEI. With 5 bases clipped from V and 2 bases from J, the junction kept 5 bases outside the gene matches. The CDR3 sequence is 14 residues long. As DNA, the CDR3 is TGTGCCAGCAGTTCTTACAGGGGACAAGAGACCCAGTACCTC. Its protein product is CASSSYRGQETQYL.

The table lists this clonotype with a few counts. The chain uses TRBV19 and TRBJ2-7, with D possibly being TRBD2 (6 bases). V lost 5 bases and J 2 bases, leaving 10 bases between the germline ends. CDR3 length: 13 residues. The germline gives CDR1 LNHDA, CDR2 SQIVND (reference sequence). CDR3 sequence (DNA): TGTGCCAGTAGTTGGCGGGGAGCCTACGAGCAGTACTTC. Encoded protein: CASSWRGAYEQYF.

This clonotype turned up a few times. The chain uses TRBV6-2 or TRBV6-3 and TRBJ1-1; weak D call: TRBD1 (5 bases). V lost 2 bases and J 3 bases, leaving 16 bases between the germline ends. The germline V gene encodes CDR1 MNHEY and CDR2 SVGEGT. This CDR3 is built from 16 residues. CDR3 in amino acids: CASSYVSGASDTEAFF. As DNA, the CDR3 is TGTGCCAGCAGTTACGTGTCCGGGGCTTCGGACACTGAAGCTTTCTTT.